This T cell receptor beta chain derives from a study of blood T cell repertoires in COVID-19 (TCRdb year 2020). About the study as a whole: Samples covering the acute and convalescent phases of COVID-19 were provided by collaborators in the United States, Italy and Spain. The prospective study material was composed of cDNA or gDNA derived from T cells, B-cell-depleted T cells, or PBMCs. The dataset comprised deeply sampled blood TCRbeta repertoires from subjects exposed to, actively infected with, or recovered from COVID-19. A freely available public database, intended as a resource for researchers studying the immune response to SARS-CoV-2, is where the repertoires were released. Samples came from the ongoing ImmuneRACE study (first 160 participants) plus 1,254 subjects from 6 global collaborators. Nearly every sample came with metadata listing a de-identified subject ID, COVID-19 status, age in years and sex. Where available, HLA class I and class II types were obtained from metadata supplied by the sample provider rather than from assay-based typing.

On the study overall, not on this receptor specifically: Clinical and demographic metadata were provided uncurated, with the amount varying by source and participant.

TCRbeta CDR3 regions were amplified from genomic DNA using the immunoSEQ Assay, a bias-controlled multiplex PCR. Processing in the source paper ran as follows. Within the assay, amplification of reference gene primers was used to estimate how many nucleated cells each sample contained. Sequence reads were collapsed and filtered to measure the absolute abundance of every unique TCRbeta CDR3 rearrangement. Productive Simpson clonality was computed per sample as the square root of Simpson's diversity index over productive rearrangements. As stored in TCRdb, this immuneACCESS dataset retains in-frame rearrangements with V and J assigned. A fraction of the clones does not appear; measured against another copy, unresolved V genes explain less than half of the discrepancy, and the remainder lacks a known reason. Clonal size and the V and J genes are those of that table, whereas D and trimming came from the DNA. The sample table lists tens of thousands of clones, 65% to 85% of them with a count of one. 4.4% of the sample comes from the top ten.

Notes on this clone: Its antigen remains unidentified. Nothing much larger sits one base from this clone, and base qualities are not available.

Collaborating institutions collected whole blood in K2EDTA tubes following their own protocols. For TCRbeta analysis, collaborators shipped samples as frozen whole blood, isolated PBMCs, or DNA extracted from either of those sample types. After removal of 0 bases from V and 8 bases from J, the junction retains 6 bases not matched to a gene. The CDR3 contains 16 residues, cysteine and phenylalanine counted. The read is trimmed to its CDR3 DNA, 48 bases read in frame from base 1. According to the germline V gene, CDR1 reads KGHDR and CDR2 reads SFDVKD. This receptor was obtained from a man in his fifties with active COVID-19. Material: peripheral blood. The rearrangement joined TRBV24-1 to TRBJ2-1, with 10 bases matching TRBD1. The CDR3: CATSDLHGTGDDEQFF. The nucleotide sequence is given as TGTGCCACCAGTGATTTGCATGGGACAGGGGACGATGAGCAGTTCTTC.